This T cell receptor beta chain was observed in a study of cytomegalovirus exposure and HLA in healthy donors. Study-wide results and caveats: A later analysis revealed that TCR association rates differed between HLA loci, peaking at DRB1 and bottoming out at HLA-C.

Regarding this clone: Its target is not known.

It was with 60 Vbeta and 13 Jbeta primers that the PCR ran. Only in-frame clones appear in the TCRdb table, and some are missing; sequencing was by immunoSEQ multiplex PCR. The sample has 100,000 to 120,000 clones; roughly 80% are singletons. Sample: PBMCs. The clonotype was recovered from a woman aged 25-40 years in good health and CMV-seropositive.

CDR3 region: CAWSLTTGANTEAFF. CDR3 nucleotide sequence: TGTGCCTGGAGCCTAACGACAGGGGCGAACACTGAAGCTTTCTTT. The chain has TRBV30 and TRBJ1-1, with TRBD1 matching 8 bases. From germline, CDR1 is GTSNPN and CDR2 SVGIG (reference sequence). The V segment lost 3 bases and the J segment 1 base; nucleotides outside the gene matches: 7. CDR3 size: 15 residues.